This T cell receptor beta chain emerged from a study of T cells in Graves' hyperthyroidism and ophthalmopathy. Study-level information: Peripheral blood samples were taken at initial diagnosis, prior to any treatment.

This clonotype was detected only a few times. It was RNA transcripts that yielded the amplified TCR beta CDR3 regions. First-round RT-PCR targeting the TCR CDR3 was performed with the HTBI primer set. TCRdb re-derived calls from the multiplex PCR reads in MiXCR, one entry per CDR3 protein. The table includes 540,000 or so distinct CDR3 sequences, 15% to 19% detected once. Germline V gives CDR1 MNHNS, CDR2 SASEGT. The CDR3 loop spans 15 amino acids. Trimming pared 1 base from V and 4 bases from J, leaving 13 bases between. Exclusions: uncontrolled infection, other autoimmune disease, pregnancy, lactation.

The sample comprised blood. This sequence was found in a woman in her thirties with Graves' hyperthyroidism. The V and J genes are TRBV6-1 and TRBJ1-1, with D unclear. The CDR3 nucleotides are TGTGCCAGCAGTGAAGAATGGGTGTGGGGCACTGAAGCTTTCTTT. It translates to CASSEEWVWGTEAFF.